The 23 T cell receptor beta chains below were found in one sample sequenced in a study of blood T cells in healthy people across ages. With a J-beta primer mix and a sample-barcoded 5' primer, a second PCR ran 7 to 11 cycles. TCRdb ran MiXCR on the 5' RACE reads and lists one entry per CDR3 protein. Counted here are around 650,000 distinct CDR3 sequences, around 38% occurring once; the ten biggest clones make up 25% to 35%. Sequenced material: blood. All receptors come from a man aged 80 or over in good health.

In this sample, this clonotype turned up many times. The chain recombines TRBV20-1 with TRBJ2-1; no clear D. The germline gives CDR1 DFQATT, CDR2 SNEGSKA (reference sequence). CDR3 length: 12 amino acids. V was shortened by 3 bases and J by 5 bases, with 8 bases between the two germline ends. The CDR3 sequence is CSARVSDNEQFF. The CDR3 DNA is TGCAGTGCTAGGGTCTCAGACAATGAGCAGTTCTTC.

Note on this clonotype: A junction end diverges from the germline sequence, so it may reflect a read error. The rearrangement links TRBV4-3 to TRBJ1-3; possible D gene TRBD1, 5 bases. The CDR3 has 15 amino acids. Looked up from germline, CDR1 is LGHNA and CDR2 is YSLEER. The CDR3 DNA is TGCGCCGGCAGCCAAGAATCCAGGGCTGGAAACACCATATATTTT. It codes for CAGSQESRAGNTIYF.

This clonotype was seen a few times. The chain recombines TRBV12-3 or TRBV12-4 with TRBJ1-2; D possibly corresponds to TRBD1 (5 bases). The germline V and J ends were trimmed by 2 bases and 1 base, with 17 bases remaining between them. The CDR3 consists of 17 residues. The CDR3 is CASSLRTPGSRNYGYTF. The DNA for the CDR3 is TGTGCCAGCAGTTTAAGGACCCCAGGGTCTCGTAACTATGGCTACACCTTC.

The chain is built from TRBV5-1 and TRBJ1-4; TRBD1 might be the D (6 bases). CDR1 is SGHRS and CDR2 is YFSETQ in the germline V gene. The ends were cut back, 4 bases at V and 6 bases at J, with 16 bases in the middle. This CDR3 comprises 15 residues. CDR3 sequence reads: CASSRGGTRDEKLFF. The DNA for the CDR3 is TGCGCCAGCAGCCGGGGAGGGACAAGGGATGAAAAACTGTTTTTT. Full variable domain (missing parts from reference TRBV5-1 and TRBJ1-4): KAGVTQTPRYLIKTRGQQVTLSCSPISGHRSVSWYQQTPGQGLQFLFEYFSETQRNKGNFPGRFSGRQFSNSRSEMNVSTLELGDSALYLCASSRGGTRDEKLFFGSGTQLSVL.

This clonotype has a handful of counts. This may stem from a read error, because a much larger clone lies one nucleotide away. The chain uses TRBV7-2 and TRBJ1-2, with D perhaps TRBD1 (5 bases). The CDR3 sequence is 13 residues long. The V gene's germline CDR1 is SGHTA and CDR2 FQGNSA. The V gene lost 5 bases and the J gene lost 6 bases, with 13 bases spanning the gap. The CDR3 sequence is CASSVQGNHGYTF. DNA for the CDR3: TGTGCCAGCAGCGTGCAGGGAAATCATGGCTACACCTTC.

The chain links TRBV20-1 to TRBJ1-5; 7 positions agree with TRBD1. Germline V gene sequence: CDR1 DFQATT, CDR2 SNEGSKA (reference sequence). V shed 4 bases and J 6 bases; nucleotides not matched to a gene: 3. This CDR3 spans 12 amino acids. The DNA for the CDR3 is TGCAGTGCTATAGACAGGGTTCAGCCCCAGCATTTT. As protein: CSAIDRVQPQHF.

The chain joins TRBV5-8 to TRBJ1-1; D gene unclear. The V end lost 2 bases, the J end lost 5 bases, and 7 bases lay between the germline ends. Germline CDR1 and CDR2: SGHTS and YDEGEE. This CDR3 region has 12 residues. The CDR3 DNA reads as TGTGCCAGCAGCTTTAAGTGGACTGAAGCTTTCTTT. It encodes CASSFKWTEAFF.

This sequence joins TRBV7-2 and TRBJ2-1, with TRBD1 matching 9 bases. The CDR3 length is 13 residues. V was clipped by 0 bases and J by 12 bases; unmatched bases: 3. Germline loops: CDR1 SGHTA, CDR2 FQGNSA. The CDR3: CASSLALTGGQFF. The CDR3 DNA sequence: TGTGCCAGCAGCTTAGCGCTGACAGGGGGGCAGTTCTTC.

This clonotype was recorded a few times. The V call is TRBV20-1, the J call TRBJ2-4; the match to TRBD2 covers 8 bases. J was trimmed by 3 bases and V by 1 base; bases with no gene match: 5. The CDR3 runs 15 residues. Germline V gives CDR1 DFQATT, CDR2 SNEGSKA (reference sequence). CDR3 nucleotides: TGCAGTGCTAGAGGTCGTCTAGCGGGCAAAAACATTCAGTACTTC. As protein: CSARGRLAGKNIQYF.

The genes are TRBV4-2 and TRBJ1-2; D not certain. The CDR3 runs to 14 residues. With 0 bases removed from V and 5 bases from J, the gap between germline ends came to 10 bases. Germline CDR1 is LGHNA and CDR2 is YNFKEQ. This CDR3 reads CASSQDLQTYGYTF. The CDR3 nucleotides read TGTGCCAGCAGCCAAGATTTACAGACATATGGCTACACCTTC.

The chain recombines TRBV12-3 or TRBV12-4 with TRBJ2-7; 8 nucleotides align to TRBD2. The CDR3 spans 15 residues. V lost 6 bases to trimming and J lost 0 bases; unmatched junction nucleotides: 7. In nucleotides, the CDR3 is TGTGCCAGCAGGTTGCGGGAGGCCGGCTCCTACGAGCAGTACTTC. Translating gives CASRLREAGSYEQYF.

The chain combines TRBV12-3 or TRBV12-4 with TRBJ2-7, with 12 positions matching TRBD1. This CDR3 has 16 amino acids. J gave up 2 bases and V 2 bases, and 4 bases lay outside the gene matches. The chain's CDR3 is CASSLFGTGGAYEQYF. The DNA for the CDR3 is TGTGCCAGCAGTTTATTTGGGACAGGGGGCGCCTACGAGCAGTACTTC.

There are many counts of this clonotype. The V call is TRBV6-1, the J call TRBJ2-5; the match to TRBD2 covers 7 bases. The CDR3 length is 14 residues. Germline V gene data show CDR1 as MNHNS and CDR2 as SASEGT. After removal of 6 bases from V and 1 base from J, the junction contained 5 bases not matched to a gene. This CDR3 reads CASSGERGQETQYF. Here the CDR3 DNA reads TGTGCCAGCAGCGGGGAGCGGGGCCAAGAGACCCAGTACTTC.

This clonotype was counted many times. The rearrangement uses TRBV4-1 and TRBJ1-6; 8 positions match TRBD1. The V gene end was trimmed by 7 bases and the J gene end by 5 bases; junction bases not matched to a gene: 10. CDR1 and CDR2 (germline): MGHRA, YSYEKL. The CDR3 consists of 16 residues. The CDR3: CASKSVEDRDNSPLHF. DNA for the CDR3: TGCGCCAGCAAATCGGTTGAGGACAGGGATAATTCACCCCTCCACTTT.

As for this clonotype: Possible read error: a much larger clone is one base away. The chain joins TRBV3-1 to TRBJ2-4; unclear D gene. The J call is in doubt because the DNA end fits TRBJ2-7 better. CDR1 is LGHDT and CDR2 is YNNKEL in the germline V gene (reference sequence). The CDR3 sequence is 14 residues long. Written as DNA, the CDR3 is TGTGTCAGCAGCCTCGTGGTAGGGACCTACGAGCAGTACTTC. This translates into CVSSLVVGTYEQYF.

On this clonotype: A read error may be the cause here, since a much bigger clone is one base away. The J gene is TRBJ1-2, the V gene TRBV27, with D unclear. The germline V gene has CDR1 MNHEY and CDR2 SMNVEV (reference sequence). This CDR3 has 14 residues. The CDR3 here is CAGSSRGRRGGYTF. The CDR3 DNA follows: TGTGCCGGCAGTTCCCGCGGCCGCCGCGGGGGCTACACCTTC.

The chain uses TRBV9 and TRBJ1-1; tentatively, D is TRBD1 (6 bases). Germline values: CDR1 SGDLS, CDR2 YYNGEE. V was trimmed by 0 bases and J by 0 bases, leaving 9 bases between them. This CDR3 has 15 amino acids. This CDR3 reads CASSVAGEMNTEAFF. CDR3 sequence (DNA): TGTGCCAGCAGCGTAGCAGGGGAGATGAACACTGAAGCTTTCTTT.

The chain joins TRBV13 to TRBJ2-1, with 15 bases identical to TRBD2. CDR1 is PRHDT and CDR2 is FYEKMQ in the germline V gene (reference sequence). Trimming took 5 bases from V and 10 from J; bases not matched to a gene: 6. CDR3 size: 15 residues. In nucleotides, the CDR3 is TGTGCCAGCAGCCCCCCTGGACTAGCGGGGGGGGAGCAGTTCTTC. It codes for CASSPPGLAGGEQFF.

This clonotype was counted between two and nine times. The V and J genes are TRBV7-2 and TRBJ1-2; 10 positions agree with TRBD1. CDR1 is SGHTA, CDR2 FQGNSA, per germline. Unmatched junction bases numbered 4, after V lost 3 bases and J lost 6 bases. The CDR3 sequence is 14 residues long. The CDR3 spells CASSFLGTGDGYTF. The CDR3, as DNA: TGTGCCAGCAGCTTTCTCGGGACAGGGGATGGCTACACCTTC.

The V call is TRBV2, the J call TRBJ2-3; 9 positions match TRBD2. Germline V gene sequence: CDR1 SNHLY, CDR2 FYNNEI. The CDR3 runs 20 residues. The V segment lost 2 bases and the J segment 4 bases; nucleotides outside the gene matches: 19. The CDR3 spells CASSERGLAGPQRVADTQYF. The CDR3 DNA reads TGTGCCAGCAGTGAAAGAGGCCTAGCGGGACCCCAGAGGGTCGCAGATACGCAGTATTTT.

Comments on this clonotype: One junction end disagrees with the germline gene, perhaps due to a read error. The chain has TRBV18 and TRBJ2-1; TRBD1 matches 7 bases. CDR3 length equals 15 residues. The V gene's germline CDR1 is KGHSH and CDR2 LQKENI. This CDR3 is CASPPGQVNYNEQFF. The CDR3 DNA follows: TGTGCCAGCCCACCCGGACAGGTAAACTACAATGAGCAGTTCTTC. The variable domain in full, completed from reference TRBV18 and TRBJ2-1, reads NAGVMQNPRHLVRRRGQEARLRCSPMKGHSHVYWYRQLPEEGLKFMVYLQKENIIDESGMPKERFSAEFPKEGPSILRIQQVVRGDSAAYFCASPPGQVNYNEQFFGPGTRLTVL.

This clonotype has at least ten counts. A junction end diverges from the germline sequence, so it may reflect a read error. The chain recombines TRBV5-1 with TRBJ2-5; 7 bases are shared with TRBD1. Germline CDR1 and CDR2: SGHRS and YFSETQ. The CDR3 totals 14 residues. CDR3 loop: CASSLVGGGETQYF. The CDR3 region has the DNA TGTGCCAGCAGCTTAGTAGGGGGCGGTGAGACCCAGTACTTC.

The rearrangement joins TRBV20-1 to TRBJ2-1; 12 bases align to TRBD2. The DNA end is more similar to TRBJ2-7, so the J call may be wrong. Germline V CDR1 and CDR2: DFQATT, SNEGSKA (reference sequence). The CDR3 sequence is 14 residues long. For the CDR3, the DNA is TGCAGTGCTCCTAGCGGGAGGGCGTCCAATGAGCAGTACTTC. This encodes CSAPSGRASNEQYF.